This TCR beta chain derives from a study of blood T cell repertoires in COVID-19. The germline V and J ends were trimmed by 0 bases and 5 bases, with 10 bases remaining between them. This CDR3 is 14 amino acids long. CDR1 is GTSNPN and CDR2 is SVGIG in the germline V gene (reference sequence). Clones were sequenced by immunoSEQ multiplex PCR, and TCRdb holds only the in-frame ones, with some missing. The sample lists around 170,000 clones; 65% to 85% were seen once. This sequence was found in a woman aged 80 or over with acute or convalescent COVID-19. Material for sequencing was peripheral blood. This chain uses TRBV30 with TRBJ1-4; D is ambiguous. CDR3 residues: CAWSVPSANEKLFF. As DNA, the CDR3 is TGTGCCTGGAGTGTACCCAGCGCGAATGAAAAACTGTTTTTT.